Listed below are T cell receptor beta chains from one sample, sequenced in a study of T cell repertoires in cytomegalovirus infection. TCRdb independently ran MiXCR on the reads; one entry per CDR3 protein. Of approximately 550,000 distinct CDR3 sequences detected, approximately 16% appear once; the ten largest clones hold 20% to 30%. Sequencing was carried out using CD8+ T cells from PBMCs. The receptor source for this set is a human donor in good health (CMV status not recorded). Some clones in this sample may be carry-over from other donors' samples. CDR3s include the opening cysteine and the closing phenylalanine or tryptophan. Each record gives: D gene, J gene, clone size, V gene, CDR3 protein. A D gene is named only where the DNA matches it firmly. Size values are once, few and many counts, or a class for expanded clones, and some rows have none.

. | TRBJ1-1 | many | TRBV19 | CASSENRRRTLLEAFF
. | TRBJ2-7 | few | TRBV19 | CASTESTGLEEQYF
. | TRBJ1-1 | few | TRBV6-5 | CASSDLLTTEAFF
TRBD1 | TRBJ1-4 | . | TRBV6-1 | CASSGRQGNSEKLFF
. | TRBJ1-2 | few | TRBV6-6 | CASNPRAGIYGYTF
. | TRBJ2-7 | . | TRBV3-1 | CASSPRPPGAEAPSYEQYF
. | TRBJ2-5 | many | TRBV7-6 | CASSPSAGSGETQYF
TRBD2 | TRBJ2-7 | many | TRBV11-2 | CASSPSGRERNEQYF
TRBD1 | TRBJ1-1 | . | TRBV2 | CASRRGRETNTEAFF
. | TRBJ1-5 | few | TRBV24-1 | CATSRTDSNQPQHF
. | TRBJ1-5 | many | TRBV7-9 | CASSLEGNKGPHQPQHF
TRBD2 | TRBJ2-7 | once | TRBV9 | CASSKTSGNTYEQYF
. | TRBJ2-1 | few | TRBV2 | CASQGPHDDEQFF
. | TRBJ2-7 | many | TRBV14 | CASSQDSAWNHEQYF
. | TRBJ2-1 | many | TRBV6-2/TRBV6-3 | CASSRYLEGLNEQFF
. | TRBJ2-5 | many | TRBV7-9 | CASSQRDTQETQYF
TRBD2 | TRBJ2-3 | few | TRBV2 | CASSTLAGVNFGEDTQYF
TRBD1 | TRBJ2-7 | many | TRBV7-9 | CASSFRDRLSYEQYF
. | TRBJ2-1 | few | TRBV5-6 | CASSLPSGRHEQFF
. | TRBJ2-5 | few | TRBV15 | CATSRTGRETQYF
. | TRBJ1-2 | few | TRBV12-3/TRBV12-4 | CASSPHPTGYGYTF
. | TRBJ1-1 | many | TRBV4-2 | CASSQDNSGLMNTEAFF
TRBD2 | TRBJ2-7 | few | TRBV27 | CASSLVASGGLIYEQYF
. | TRBJ2-3 | many | TRBV15 | CATSSQSDTQYF
TRBD1 | TRBJ1-1 | many | TRBV7-6 | CASVQQGATEAFF
. | TRBJ2-4 | . | TRBV20-1 | CSARDTSLAKNIQYF
. | TRBJ2-7 | many | TRBV7-9 | CASSLRTASYEQYF
. | TRBJ1-1 | . | TRBV20-1 | CSAPTGSHTEAFF
. | TRBJ2-1 | few | TRBV5-6 | CASSLASLGYNEQFF
. | TRBJ2-2 | . | TRBV19 | CASSAWTHGELFF
TRBD1 | TRBJ1-1 | few | TRBV7-9 | CASSPRDRGVGTEAFF
. | TRBJ1-2 | . | TRBV6-2/TRBV6-3 | CASSINYGYTF
. | TRBJ1-6 | many | TRBV11-2 | CASSPGYRAYNSPLHF
. | TRBJ2-5 | many | TRBV7-8 | CASSLNSRQETQYF
TRBD1 | TRBJ1-1 | . | TRBV9 | CASSATGESDTEAFF
TRBD1 | TRBJ2-6 | . | TRBV7-9 | CASSAPGGAYVFGANVLTF
. | TRBJ1-5 | many | TRBV28 | CASSSRDSNQPQHF
. | TRBJ1-6 | . | TRBV7-6 | CASSSRQLNSPHHF
. | TRBJ2-3 | few | TRBV15 | CATSRGASVVPDTQYF
. | TRBJ2-1 | many | TRBV7-9 | CASSPPGRSSYNEQFF
. | TRBJ2-7 | many | TRBV4-1 | CASSQEGSRSEQYF